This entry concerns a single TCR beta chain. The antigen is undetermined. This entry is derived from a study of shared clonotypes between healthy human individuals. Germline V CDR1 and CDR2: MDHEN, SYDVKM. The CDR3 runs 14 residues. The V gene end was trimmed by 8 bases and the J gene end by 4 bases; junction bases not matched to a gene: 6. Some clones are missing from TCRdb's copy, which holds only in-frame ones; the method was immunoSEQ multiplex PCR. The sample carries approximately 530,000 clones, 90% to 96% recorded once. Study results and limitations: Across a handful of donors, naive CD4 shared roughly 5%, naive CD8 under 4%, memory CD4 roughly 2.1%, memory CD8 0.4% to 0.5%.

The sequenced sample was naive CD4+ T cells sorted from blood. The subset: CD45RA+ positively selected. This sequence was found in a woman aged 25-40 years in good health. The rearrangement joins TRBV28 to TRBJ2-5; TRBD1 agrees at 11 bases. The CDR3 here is CASAGTGGRETQYF. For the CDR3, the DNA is TGTGCCAGCGCCGGGACAGGGGGAAGAGAGACCCAGTACTTC.